The 10 T cell receptor beta chains given below trace back to one sample, sequenced in a study of blood T cells in healthy people across ages. It was with a sample-barcoded 5' primer and a J-beta primer mix that a second PCR of roughly 7 to 12 cycles was run. One entry per CDR3 protein results from TCRdb running MiXCR on the 5' RACE reads. This table has approximately 900,000 distinct CDR3 sequences, 25% to 30% appearing once. These same data were also listed under a study on T cells of mothers and their children.

Sequenced material: blood. These receptors were taken from a woman aged 40 to 49 in good health.

The genes are TRBV7-2 and TRBJ2-3, with D maybe TRBD2 (7 bases). The CDR3 length is 17 residues. Germline V gene lookup returns CDR1 SGHTA and CDR2 FQGNSA. Trimming left V 5 bases short and J 4 bases short, with 22 bases between. Here the CDR3 DNA reads TGTGCCAGCAGCCTGCAGCGGGACATCCTCGTGGCAGATACGCAGTATTTT. It is translated as CASSLQRDILVADTQYF.

This clonotype was detected ten times or more. As DNA, the CDR3 is TGCAGCGTTAGGGAGGGGCTGAGTGAGCAGTACTTC. Its translation is CSVREGLSEQYF. The chain recombines TRBV29-1 with TRBJ2-4, with 7 nucleotides matching TRBD2. The CDR3 runs to 12 residues. J was trimmed by 13 bases and V by 5 bases; bases with no gene match: 11. Germline loops: CDR1 SQVTM, CDR2 ANQGSEA.

This clonotype was counted at least ten times. This chain uses TRBV20-1 with TRBJ2-1; 11 bases align to TRBD2. CDR1 is DFQATT, CDR2 SNEGSKA, per germline (reference sequence). The CDR3 consists of 15 residues. Unmatched junction bases numbered 6, after V lost 0 bases and J lost 8 bases. In DNA form, the CDR3 reads TGCAGTGCTAGAGATGGTAGCGGGGGGGCATATGAGCAGTTCTTC. It translates to CSARDGSGGAYEQFF.

The rearrangement links TRBV28 to TRBJ1-2; D not resolved. The CDR3 spans 14 residues. V lost 6 bases, J lost 1 base, and 12 bases lay in between. The germline V gene encodes CDR1 MDHEN and CDR2 SYDVKM. The CDR3 DNA sequence: TGTGCCAGCAGCCCGGCGGACGGTAACTATGGCTACACCTTC. Its protein is CASSPADGNYGYTF.

The chain combines TRBV6-2 or TRBV6-3 with TRBJ2-5; 11 nucleotides align to TRBD2. TRBJ2-1 matches the DNA end more closely, so the J call is doubtful. The CDR3 consists of 16 residues. In germline, CDR1 is MNHEY, CDR2 SVGEGT. The CDR3 reads CASSDPLGLAVETQFF. The DNA for the CDR3 is TGTGCCAGCAGTGACCCCCTGGGACTAGCGGTCGAGACCCAGTTCTTC.

This clonotype was counted at least ten times. The chain carries TRBV15 and TRBJ2-7; 10 nucleotides align to TRBD1. CDR1 is LNHNV, CDR2 YYDKDF, per germline (reference sequence). The CDR3 loop spans 14 amino acids. V was pared by 0 bases and J by 7 bases, with 3 bases of the junction left unmatched. This chain's CDR3 is CATSRDRTGGEQYF. In DNA form, the CDR3 reads TGTGCCACCAGCAGAGATAGGACAGGGGGAGAGCAGTACTTC.

This clonotype was counted ten times or more. The chain combines TRBV29-1 with TRBJ2-6; D is unclear. The V end lost 5 bases, the J end lost 0 bases, and 8 bases lay between the germline ends. This CDR3 region has 14 residues. Looked up from germline, CDR1 is SQVTM and CDR2 is ANQGSEA. The CDR3: CSVKRHSGANVLTF. DNA for the CDR3: TGCAGCGTTAAACGGCACTCTGGGGCCAACGTCCTGACTTTC.

Only a few counts were recorded for this clonotype. The chain is built from TRBV19 and TRBJ2-5, with D uncertain. The DNA end lines up better with TRBJ2-7; the J call may be wrong. The CDR3 consists of 15 residues. CDR1 and CDR2 (germline): LNHDA, SQIVND (reference sequence). This chain's CDR3 is CASSIAAQRLYEQYF. The CDR3 DNA sequence: TGTGCCAGTAGTATAGCAGCACAGCGTTTGTACGAGCAGTACTTC.

The chain combines TRBV15 with TRBJ1-1; D unresolved. The V end lost 4 bases, the J end lost 0 bases, and 9 bases lay between the germline ends. The CDR3 is made up of 14 amino acids. Per germline, CDR1 LNHNV and CDR2 YYDKDF (reference sequence). In DNA form, the CDR3 reads TGTGCCACCAGCAAAGAGCAGATGAACACTGAAGCTTTCTTT. Translated: CATSKEQMNTEAFF.

V is TRBV3-1 and J is TRBJ2-1, with TRBD2 matching 9 bases. Germline V lookup: CDR1 LGHDT, CDR2 YNNKEL (reference sequence). This CDR3 has 15 residues. The V and J ends lost 1 base and 10 bases, in that order; junction bases with no gene match: 8. The DNA for the CDR3 is TGTGCCAGCAGCCAAGTGGCTGGCGGGGGGGCGGAGCAGTTCTTC. Its protein is CASSQVAGGGAEQFF.